The 31 T cell receptor beta chains reported below all come from one sample, sequenced in a study of shared clonotypes between healthy human individuals (dated by TCRdb to 2020 to 2021). Library preparation was by the immunoSEQ multiplex PCR assay. The immuneACCESS repertoire file appears here via TCRdb, limited to in-frame rearrangements. These files lack a portion of the clones; in checked studies, under half of the deficit traces to unresolved V genes, and the cause of the others is not known. In this sample the table shows roughly 650,000 clones, around 97% of which occur a single time. 0.057% of the sample rests with the top ten. The sequencing sample was made of naive CD4+ T cells sorted from blood. Per the publication, the cell subset or site label means: CD45RA+ positively selected. The source of these receptors is a woman in her twenties or thirties in good health.

The rearrangement uses TRBV29-1 and TRBJ2-3, with 10 bases aligning to TRBD2. CDR3 length equals 15 residues. J gave up 5 bases and V 2 bases, and 7 bases lay outside the gene matches. Looked up from germline, CDR1 is SQVTM and CDR2 is ANQGSEA. CDR3 protein: CSVEQREGLVDTQYF. CDR3 in DNA: TGCAGCGTTGAACAGCGGGAGGGCCTAGTAGATACGCAGTATTTT.

J is TRBJ1-2 and V is TRBV7-2; D is unresolved. The V and J ends lost 5 bases and 0 bases respectively, with 13 bases between them. Germline V CDR1 and CDR2: SGHTA, FQGNSA. This CDR3 is built from 15 residues. The chain's CDR3 is CASSHDGSTNYGYTF. DNA for the CDR3: TGTGCCAGCAGCCACGACGGGAGTACTAACTATGGCTACACCTTC.

V and J are TRBV29-1 and TRBJ2-1, with D perhaps matching TRBD1 or TRBD2 (5 bases each). The CDR3 has 13 residues. Trimming stripped 4 bases from V and 11 bases from J, with 18 bases between. The germline CDR1 and CDR2 sequences are SQVTM and ANQGSEA. CDR3 loop: CSVAGTPSTKQFF. CDR3 nucleotides: TGCAGCGTTGCCGGGACCCCCTCCACCAAGCAGTTCTTC.

CDR3 amino acids: CAIHLSSYNEQFF. For the CDR3, the DNA is TGTGCGATCCACCTTAGCTCCTACAATGAGCAGTTCTTC. J is TRBJ2-1 and V is TRBV6-1; no clear D gene. Germline loops: CDR1 MNHNS, CDR2 SASEGT. CDR3 size: 13 residues.

The rearrangement links TRBV18 to TRBJ2-1, with 11 bases aligning to TRBD2. Germline CDR1 reads KGHSH; CDR2 reads LQKENI. CDR3 length equals 19 residues. With 0 bases clipped from V and 0 bases from J, the junction kept 7 bases outside the gene matches. CDR3 amino acids: CASSPPGLAVPSSYNEQFF. CDR3 bases: TGTGCCAGCTCACCACCGGGACTAGCGGTACCGAGCTCCTACAATGAGCAGTTCTTC. The complete variable domain, with remaining parts taken from reference TRBV18 and TRBJ2-1, reads NAGVMQNPRHLVRRRGQEARLRCSPMKGHSHVYWYRQLPEEGLKFMVYLQKENIIDESGMPKERFSAEFPKEGPSILRIQQVVRGDSAAYFCASSPPGLAVPSSYNEQFFGPGTRLTVL.

The chain has TRBV5-6 and TRBJ2-2; D not resolved. Germline CDR1 is SGHDT and CDR2 is YYEEEE. The CDR3 is 13 residues long. V was clipped by 2 bases and J by 7 bases, with 9 bases between them. Here the CDR3 reads CASSFELIGELFF. CDR3 DNA: TGTGCCAGCAGCTTCGAGCTGATCGGGGAGCTGTTTTTT. Complete variable domain (other parts from reference TRBV5-6 and TRBJ2-2): DAGVTQSPTHLIKTRGQQVTLRCSPKSGHDTVSWYQQALGQGPQFIFQYYEEEERQRGNFPDRFSGHQFPNYSSELNVNALLLGDSALYLCASSFELIGELFFGEGSRLTVL.

In the case of this clone: Distinct nucleotide sequences in the sample also encode this CDR3. This chain uses TRBV28 with TRBJ1-5; 11 nucleotides match TRBD1. The CDR3 covers 14 residues. Germline-derived CDR1 and CDR2 are MDHEN and SYDVKM. The trim removed 6 bases at V and 5 bases at J, leaving 3 bases unmatched. The CDR3 sequence is CASSSGQGDQPQHF. In nucleotides, the CDR3 is TGTGCCAGCAGCTCGGGACAGGGGGATCAGCCCCAGCATTTT.

In this sample, this clone turned up once. The J gene is TRBJ1-4, the V gene TRBV4-1; 7 bases agree with TRBD1. The CDR3 totals 15 residues. Germline trimming cut 1 base from V and 8 bases from J; bases unmatched to any gene: 7. CDR1 and CDR2 (germline): MGHRA, YSYEKL. The CDR3 DNA reads TGCGCCAGCAGCCAAGTTTTCAGGGGGGGGGAAAAACTGTTTTTT. It codes for CASSQVFRGGEKLFF.

The chain employs TRBV7-9 and TRBJ1-1; 7 bases line up with TRBD1. Germline V gene lookup returns CDR1 SEHNR and CDR2 FQNEAQ (reference sequence). CDR3 length: 14 amino acids. The V segment lost 5 bases and the J segment 3 bases; nucleotides outside the gene matches: 6. As DNA, the CDR3 is TGTGCCAGCAGCCCCAAGCAGGGGGACACTGAAGCTTTCTTT. This encodes CASSPKQGDTEAFF.

In DNA, the CDR3 is TGCGCCAGCAGGAAGACTAGCGGGACGTACAATGAGCAGTTCTTC. As protein: CASRKTSGTYNEQFF. The J gene is TRBJ2-1, the V gene TRBV5-1, with 11 bases lining up with TRBD2. The CDR3 length is 15 residues. The germline V gene has CDR1 SGHRS and CDR2 YFSETQ. J gave up 4 bases and V 5 bases, and 5 bases lay outside the gene matches.

This clone was found once. V and J are TRBV7-7 and TRBJ2-5; 10 bases match TRBD2. The closer fit of TRBJ2-7 to the DNA end suggests the J call may be wrong. The CDR3 length is 15 residues. CDR1 is SSHAT, CDR2 FNYEAQ, per germline (reference sequence). The chain's CDR3 is CASSPGLAEIYEQYF. The CDR3 DNA reads TGTGCCAGCAGCCCCGGACTAGCGGAGATCTACGAGCAGTACTTC.

This chain connects TRBV25-1 to TRBJ2-7; D might be TRBD2 (9 bases). The germline CDR1 and CDR2 sequences are MGHDK and SYGVNS. The CDR3 is made up of 17 amino acids. Trimming stripped 6 bases from V and 6 bases from J, with 27 bases between. CDR3 bases: TGTGCCAGCAGCCAGACAGGGGTAGCGGGAGTTGAGGTCGAGCAGTACTTC. Translation: CASSQTGVAGVEVEQYF.

This clone was found once. The V gene is TRBV18, the J gene TRBJ1-2; possibly TRBD1 for D (5 bases). The CDR3 is 15 amino acids. V shed 3 bases and J shed 7 bases, with 18 bases lying between them. Germline CDR1 and CDR2: KGHSH and LQKENI. The CDR3 here is CASSPDRGGLSGYTF. The CDR3 DNA reads TGTGCCAGCTCACCGGACCGGGGGGGACTTAGTGGCTACACCTTC.

As for this clone: Distinct nucleotide sequences in the sample also encode this CDR3. The chain has TRBV7-9 and TRBJ1-3; D is uncertain. The length of the CDR3 is 16 residues. V was clipped by 3 bases and J by 0 bases, with 12 bases between them. The germline CDR1 and CDR2 sequences are SEHNR and FQNEAQ (reference sequence). CDR3 sequence reads: CASSLALGSSGNTIYF. The CDR3 bases are TGTGCCAGCAGCTTGGCCCTTGGGAGCTCTGGAAACACCATATATTTT.

The chain combines TRBV28 with TRBJ1-4, with a weak D call TRBD1 (6 bases). The CDR3 covers 14 residues. Trimming took off 4 bases at V and 6 bases at J, with 12 bases between the two ends. Germline V lookup: CDR1 MDHEN, CDR2 SYDVKM. CDR3 amino acids: CASSWAGAHEKLFF. The CDR3 coding sequence is TGTGCCAGCAGTTGGGCAGGGGCGCATGAAAAACTGTTTTTT.

Concerning this clone: In the same sample, other DNA sequences code for this CDR3. DNA for the CDR3: TGTGCCAGCAGTTTATGGGGGCCCAATGAAAAACTGTTTTTT. Protein product: CASSLWGPNEKLFF. This sequence joins TRBV28 and TRBJ1-4; D is possibly TRBD1 (5 bases). Per germline, CDR1 MDHEN and CDR2 SYDVKM. Trimming removed 0 bases at V and 5 bases at J, with 7 bases between. This CDR3 is 14 amino acids long.

This chain joins TRBV19 and TRBJ2-3; 8 nucleotides line up with TRBD2. Trimming cost V 4 bases and J 6 bases; bases outside gene matches: 3. The CDR3 consists of 13 residues. The germline gives CDR1 LNHDA, CDR2 SQIVND (reference sequence). Written as DNA, the CDR3 is TGTGCCAGTAGTACGGGAGGGTCCGATACGCAGTATTTT. Translating it yields CASSTGGSDTQYF.

As concerns this clone: Other DNA sequences in the same sample also yield this CDR3. The V gene is TRBV9, the J gene TRBJ1-5; D call uncertain. Germline V CDR1 and CDR2: SGDLS, YYNGEE. Trimming shortened V by 2 bases and J by 0 bases, and 9 bases separated the two germline ends. This CDR3 contains 15 residues. In nucleotides, the CDR3 is TGTGCCAGCAGCGTGACGGGGAATAGCAATCAGCCCCAGCATTTT. Protein: CASSVTGNSNQPQHF.

In regard to this clone: The sample has other DNA sequences that encode this CDR3 too. The chain uses TRBV7-9 and TRBJ2-5, with 11 positions matching TRBD2. The V and J ends lost 4 bases and 2 bases, in that order; junction bases with no gene match: 3. CDR3 length: 15 residues. Germline CDR1 is SEHNR and CDR2 is FQNEAQ (reference sequence). CDR3 amino acids: CASSSGLAEQETQYF. The DNA of the CDR3 is TGTGCCAGCAGCTCGGGACTAGCGGAACAAGAGACCCAGTACTTC.

This clone was seen once. This sequence joins TRBV7-8 and TRBJ2-1; TRBD2 matches 8 bases. CDR1 and CDR2 (germline): SGHVS, FQNEAQ. Losses at the gene ends were 5 bases for V and 6 bases for J; bases not matched to a gene: 6. There are 14 residues in the CDR3. This chain's CDR3 is CASSRGGSSNEQFF. The DNA for the CDR3 is TGTGCCAGCAGCCGGGGGGGCTCTAGCAATGAGCAGTTCTTC.

The chain combines TRBV28 with TRBJ2-2; weak D call: TRBD2 (5 bases). The CDR3 runs to 18 residues. From germline, CDR1 is MDHEN and CDR2 SYDVKM. Trimming shortened V by 5 bases and J by 4 bases, and 23 bases separated the two germline ends. The DNA for the CDR3 is TGTGCCAGCAGTGGCGGGTTAAATGGGCAGGCAACCACCGGGGAGCTGTTTTTT. It specifies CASSGGLNGQATTGELFF.

In DNA form, the CDR3 reads TGTGCCAGCAGTCCCCGAAGGGAGAGTGAGCAGTTCTTC. Translating it yields CASSPRRESEQFF. This chain joins TRBV7-9 and TRBJ2-1; weak D call: TRBD2 (5 bases). Between the trimmed V and J ends, which lost 6 bases and 9 bases, there was a span of 15 bases. The CDR3 loop spans 13 amino acids. Germline V gene data show CDR1 as SEHNR and CDR2 as FQNEAQ (reference sequence).

The chain couples TRBV10-3 to TRBJ2-1; D gene uncertain. The V end was cut by 4 bases, the J end by 6 bases, with 19 bases between. Germline V gives CDR1 ENHRY, CDR2 SYGVKD. This CDR3 has 16 amino acids. The CDR3 sequence is CAISVKESVIGNEQFF. Written as DNA, the CDR3 is TGTGCCATCAGTGTAAAGGAGAGTGTTATAGGCAATGAGCAGTTCTTC.

This clone was counted between two and nine times. V gene TRBV9 combines with J gene TRBJ2-1, with D perhaps matching TRBD2 (5 bases). The germline gives CDR1 SGDLS, CDR2 YYNGEE. The CDR3 has 15 amino acids. V gave up 1 base and J gave up 7 bases, with 15 bases separating them. The CDR3 DNA reads TGTGCCAGCAGCGTACAGGTCGGACTTGGGAATGAGCAGTTCTTC. It specifies CASSVQVGLGNEQFF.

The V and J genes are TRBV5-1 and TRBJ2-5, with D possibly TRBD2 on 8 matching bases. Per the germline V gene, CDR1 is SGHRS and CDR2 is YFSETQ. The length of the CDR3 is 16 residues. V shed 4 bases and J shed 4 bases, with 20 bases lying between them. The CDR3 region is CASSIWTGAGGETQYF. The CDR3 region has the DNA TGCGCCAGCAGCATCTGGACAGGCGCGGGGGGAGAGACCCAGTACTTC.

The chain combines TRBV27 with TRBJ2-1; the match to TRBD2 covers 10 bases. Trimming at V came to 4 bases and at J to 3 bases, leaving 6 bases not matched to a gene. CDR3 length equals 16 residues. Germline CDR1 MNHEY, CDR2 SMNVEV (reference sequence). CDR3 in DNA: TGTGCCAGCAGTTCAAGGACTAGCGGTAACTACAATGAGCAGTTCTTC. Residues: CASSSRTSGNYNEQFF.

CDR3 sequence: CASSGTGATGELFF. CDR3 nucleotides: TGCGCCAGCAGCGGGACAGGGGCGACCGGGGAGCTGTTTTTT. The rearrangement links TRBV5-1 to TRBJ2-2; TRBD1 matches 10 bases. V shed 4 bases, J shed 5 bases, and the junction held 2 bases outside the gene matches. The CDR3 length is 14 residues. Germline V gene data show CDR1 as SGHRS and CDR2 as YFSETQ.

This clone was seen a handful of times. The chain employs TRBV19 and TRBJ1-5; 9 bases line up with TRBD1. This CDR3 is 14 amino acids long. After removal of 4 bases from V and 7 bases from J, the junction contained 5 bases not matched to a gene. Germline V CDR1 and CDR2: LNHDA, SQIVND (reference sequence). This CDR3 is CASSTGQGIQPQHF. CDR3 in DNA: TGTGCCAGTAGTACGGGACAGGGCATCCAGCCCCAGCATTTT.

The CDR3 nucleotides are TGTGCCAGCAGCCCGACAGGGATTTGGACAGATACGCAGTATTTT. Amino acids: CASSPTGIWTDTQYF. This chain connects TRBV5-6 to TRBJ2-3; TRBD1 agrees at 7 bases. The CDR3 is 15 residues long. Germline V gives CDR1 SGHDT, CDR2 YYEEEE. V lost 4 bases and J lost 3; bases outside the gene matches: 8.

The table lists this clone with a count of one. The chain employs TRBV29-1 and TRBJ2-3, with TRBD2 matching 12 bases. This CDR3 is built from 16 residues. V dropped 1 base and J dropped 2; count of bases not matched to a gene: 4. The germline V gene encodes CDR1 SQVTM and CDR2 ANQGSEA. The CDR3 DNA sequence: TGCAGCGTTGAAGGCGGACTAGCGGGACCCACAGATACGCAGTATTTT. Translated, it gives CSVEGGLAGPTDTQYF.

This clone was recorded once. This rearrangement joins TRBV14 to TRBJ1-1; D is possibly TRBD1 (5 bases). The CDR3 extends over 14 amino acids. V lost 2 bases and J lost 6, with 13 bases in between. In germline, CDR1 is SGHDN, CDR2 FVKESK. In DNA, the CDR3 is TGTGCCAGCAGCCAACAAACAGGAGGCGCTGAAGCTTTCTTT. Amino acids: CASSQQTGGAEAFF.